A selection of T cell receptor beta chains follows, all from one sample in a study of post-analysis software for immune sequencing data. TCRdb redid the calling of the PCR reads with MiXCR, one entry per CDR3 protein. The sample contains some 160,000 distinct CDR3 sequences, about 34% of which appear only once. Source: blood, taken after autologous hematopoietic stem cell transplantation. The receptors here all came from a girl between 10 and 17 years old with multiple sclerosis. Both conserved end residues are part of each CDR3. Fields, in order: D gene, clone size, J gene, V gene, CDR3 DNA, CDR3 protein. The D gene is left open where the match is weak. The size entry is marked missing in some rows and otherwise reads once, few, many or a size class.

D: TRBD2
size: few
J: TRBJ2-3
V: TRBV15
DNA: TGTGCCGCCAGCAGTAAAGCCCTTGCGGGAGGAGATTTTGCAGATACGCAGTATTTT
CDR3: CAASSKALAGGDFADTQYF

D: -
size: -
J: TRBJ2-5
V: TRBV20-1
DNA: TGCAGTGCTAGAAAAGCTCGGGAGACCCAGTACTTC
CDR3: CSARKARETQYF

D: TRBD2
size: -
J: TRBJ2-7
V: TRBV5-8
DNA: TGTGCCAGCAGCTTTCCGGGGGGGACCTACGAGCAGTACTTC
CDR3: CASSFPGGTYEQYF

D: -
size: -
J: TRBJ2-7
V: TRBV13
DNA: TGTGCCAGCAGCTTAGAGAGCGAATCCTACGAGCAGTACTTC
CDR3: CASSLESESYEQYF

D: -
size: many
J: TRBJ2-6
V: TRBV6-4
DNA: TGTGCCACCTCCGACAGAGCTGGGGCCAACGTCCTGACTTTC
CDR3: CATSDRAGANVLTF

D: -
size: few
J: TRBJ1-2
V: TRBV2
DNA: TGTGCCAGCACTAGGGACATAGCCGACTATGGCTACACCTTC
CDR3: CASTRDIADYGYTF

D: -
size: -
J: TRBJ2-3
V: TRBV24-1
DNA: TGTGCCACCAGTGGGGTGGACGGAGAGACGCAGTATTTT
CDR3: CATSGVDGETQYF

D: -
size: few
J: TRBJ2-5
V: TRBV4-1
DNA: TGCGCCAGCAGCCATCCTTCGGGGAAAGATTCGGGGGAGACCCAGTACTTC
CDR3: CASSHPSGKDSGETQYF

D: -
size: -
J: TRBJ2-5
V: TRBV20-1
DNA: TGCAGTGCTAGTATTGGCCAAAAATTTGGGGAGACCCAGTACTTC
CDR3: CSASIGQKFGETQYF

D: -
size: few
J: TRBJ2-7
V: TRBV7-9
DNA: TGTGCCAGCAGCCCCGGGGTAAGCTCCTACGAGCAGTACTTC
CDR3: CASSPGVSSYEQYF

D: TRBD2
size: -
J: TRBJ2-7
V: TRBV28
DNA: TGTGCCAGCAGTCCTATCGGACTAGCGGGGGGGACCTACGAGCAGTACTTC
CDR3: CASSPIGLAGGTYEQYF

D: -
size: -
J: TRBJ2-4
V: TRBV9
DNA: TGTGCCAGCAGCGTAGAGGGAAGAGGCTACAAGCAGTACTTC
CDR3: CASSVEGRGYKQYF

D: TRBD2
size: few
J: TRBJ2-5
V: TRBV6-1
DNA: TGTGCCAGCAGCGGGAGGCTAGCGGACAATGAGCAGTACTTC
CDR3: CASSGRLADNEQYF

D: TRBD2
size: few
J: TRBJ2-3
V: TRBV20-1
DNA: TGCAGTGCTAAGCAAAGCGGGAGGGTGTTAACAGATACGCAGTATTTT
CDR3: CSAKQSGRVLTDTQYF

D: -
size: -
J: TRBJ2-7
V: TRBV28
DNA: TGTGCCAGCAGTTTATGGGCCCAGGGCTACGAGCAGTACTTC
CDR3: CASSLWAQGYEQYF

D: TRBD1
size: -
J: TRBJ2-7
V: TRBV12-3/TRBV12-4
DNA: TGTGCCAGCAGTGGGCCGGGACAGGGGGTCAACGAGCAGTACTTC
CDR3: CASSGPGQGVNEQYF

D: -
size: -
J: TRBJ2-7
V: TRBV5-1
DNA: TGCGCCAGCAGCCCGAAAATCAGACAGGAGCAGTACTTC
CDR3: CASSPKIRQEQYF

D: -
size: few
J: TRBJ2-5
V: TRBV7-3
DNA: TGTGCCAGCAGCTTATTGTCGGGGCCCCAAGAGACCCAGTACTTC
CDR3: CASSLLSGPQETQYF

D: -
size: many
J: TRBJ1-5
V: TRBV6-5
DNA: TGTGCCAGCAGTTACTCGAGCAATCAGCCCCAGCATTTT
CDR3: CASSYSSNQPQHF

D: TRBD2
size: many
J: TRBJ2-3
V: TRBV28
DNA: TGTGCCAGCAGTTTAGAGGGGTCGGCGGGACTAGGCACAGATACGCAGTATTTT
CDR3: CASSLEGSAGLGTDTQYF

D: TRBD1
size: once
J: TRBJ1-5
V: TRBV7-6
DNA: TGTGCCAGCAGCGCAGGGGGGTGGCAGTATAGCAATCAGCCCCAGCATTTT
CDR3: CASSAGGWQYSNQPQHF

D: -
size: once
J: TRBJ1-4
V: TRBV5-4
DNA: TGTGCCAGCAGCTTGGACTTGACCGCAACTAATGAAAAACTGTTTTTT
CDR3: CASSLDLTATNEKLFF

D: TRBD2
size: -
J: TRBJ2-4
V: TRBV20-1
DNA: TGCAGTGCTACCCGCCTCGCGGGAGGGCCAGACATTCAGTACTTC
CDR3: CSATRLAGGPDIQYF

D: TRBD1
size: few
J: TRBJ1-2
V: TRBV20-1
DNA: TGCAGTGCGCAGGGCGGGACAGCTAACTATGGCTACACCTTC
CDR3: CSAQGGTANYGYTF

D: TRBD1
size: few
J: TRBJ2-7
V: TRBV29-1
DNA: TGCAGCGTTGAATCTCCTCGGGGGGGACAGGGGCCGTTTTGGGTCTACGAGCAGTACTTC
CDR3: CSVESPRGGQGPFWVYEQYF

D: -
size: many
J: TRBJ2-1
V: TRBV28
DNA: TGTGCCAGCAGTTTGCCTAGCGAGGACAATGAGCAGTTCTTC
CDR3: CASSLPSEDNEQFF

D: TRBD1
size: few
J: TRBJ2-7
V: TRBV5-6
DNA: TGTGCCAGCAGCTGGGGATGGGACAGCCTCTTCAAGCAGTACTTC
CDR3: CASSWGWDSLFKQYF

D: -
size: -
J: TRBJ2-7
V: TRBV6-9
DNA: TGTGCCAGCAGTACCCTGGAGGGGCCATACGAGCAGTACTTC
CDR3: CASSTLEGPYEQYF

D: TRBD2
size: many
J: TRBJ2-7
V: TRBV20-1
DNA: TGCAGTGCTAGCTCACTAGCGGACCCCGGGGAGCAGTACTTC
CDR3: CSASSLADPGEQYF

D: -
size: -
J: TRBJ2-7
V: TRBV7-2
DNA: TGTGCCAGCAGCTTAGTGCAGGGGATGGGAGCCTACGAGCAGTACTTC
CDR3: CASSLVQGMGAYEQYF

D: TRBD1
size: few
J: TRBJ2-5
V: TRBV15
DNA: TGTGCCACCAGCATCAGGGGGCGCGGGGAAGAGACCCAGTACTTC
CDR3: CATSIRGRGEETQYF

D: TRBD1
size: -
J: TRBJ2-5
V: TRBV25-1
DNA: TGTGCCAGCAGGGATCCGGCAGGGGGAGAGACCCAGTACTTC
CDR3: CASRDPAGGETQYF

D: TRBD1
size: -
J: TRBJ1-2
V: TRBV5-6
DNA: TGTGCCAGCAGCTCCGTGGGAGGGGGCATCTATGGCTACACCTTC
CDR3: CASSSVGGGIYGYTF

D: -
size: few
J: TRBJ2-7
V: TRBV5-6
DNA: TGTGCCAGCAGCTTGGGTGGGCCTCGAGGCGAGCAGTACTTC
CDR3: CASSLGGPRGEQYF

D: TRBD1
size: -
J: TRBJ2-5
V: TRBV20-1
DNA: TGCAGTGCCCCGGGACAGGGGCCCGGGTACCAAGAGACCCAGTACTTC
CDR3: CSAPGQGPGYQETQYF